The TCR beta chain described here comes from a study of cytomegalovirus exposure and HLA in healthy donors. Germline loops: CDR1 GTSNPN, CDR2 SVGIG (reference sequence). This CDR3 is built from 15 residues. V was cut by 0 bases and J by 2 bases, with 11 bases left in between. Sequencing used immunoSEQ multiplex PCR; TCRdb keeps in-frame clones, though not all of them. Of under 200,000 clones in the sample, under 95% are singletons; the top ten hold over 2.5%. A word on this clone: What it binds is not known.

Findings of the study overall: The CMV antigen specificity of a few CMV-associated chains was confirmed through in vitro analysis.

This sequence joins TRBV30 and TRBJ1-5, with D possibly being TRBD1 (6 bases). This clonotype was sampled from a woman aged 18-30 years in good health and CMV-seropositive. What was sequenced was PBMCs. CDR3 loop: CAWSVHAGGNQPQHF. Here the CDR3 DNA reads TGTGCCTGGAGTGTACACGCAGGGGGCAATCAGCCCCAGCATTTT.